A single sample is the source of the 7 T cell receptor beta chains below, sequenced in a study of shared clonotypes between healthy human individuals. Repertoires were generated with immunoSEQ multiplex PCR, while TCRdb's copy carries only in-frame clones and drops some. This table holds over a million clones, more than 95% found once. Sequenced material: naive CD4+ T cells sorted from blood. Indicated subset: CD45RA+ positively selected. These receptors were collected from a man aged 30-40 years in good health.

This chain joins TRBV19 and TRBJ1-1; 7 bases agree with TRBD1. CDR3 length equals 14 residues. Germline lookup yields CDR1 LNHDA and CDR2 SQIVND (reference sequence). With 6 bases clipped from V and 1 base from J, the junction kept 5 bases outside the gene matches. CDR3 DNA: TGTGCCAGTAGCAGGACAGGCGCGAACACTGAAGCTTTCTTT. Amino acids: CASSRTGANTEAFF.

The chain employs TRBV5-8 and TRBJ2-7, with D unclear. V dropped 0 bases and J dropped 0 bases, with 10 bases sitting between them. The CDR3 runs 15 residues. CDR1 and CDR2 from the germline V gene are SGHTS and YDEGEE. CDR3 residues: CASSLGLFSSYEQYF. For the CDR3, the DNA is TGTGCCAGCAGCTTGGGTTTGTTCAGCTCCTACGAGCAGTACTTC. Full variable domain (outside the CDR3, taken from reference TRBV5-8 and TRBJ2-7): EAGVTQSPTHLIKTRGQQATLRCSPISGHTSVYWYQQALGLGLQFLLWYDEGEERNRGNFPPRFSGRQFPNYSSELNVNALELEDSALYLCASSLGLFSSYEQYFGPGTRLTVT.

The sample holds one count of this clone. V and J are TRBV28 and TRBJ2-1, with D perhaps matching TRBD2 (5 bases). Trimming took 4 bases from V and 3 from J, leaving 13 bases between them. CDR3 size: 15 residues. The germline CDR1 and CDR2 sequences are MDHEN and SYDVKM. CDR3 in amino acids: CASSSPSGDYNEQFF. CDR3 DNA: TGTGCCAGCAGTTCCCCGTCCGGGGACTACAATGAGCAGTTCTTC. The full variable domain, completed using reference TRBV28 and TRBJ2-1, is DVKVTQSSRYLVKRTGEKVFLECVQDMDHENMFWYRQDPGLGLRLIYFSYDVKMKEKGDIPEGYSVSREKKERFSLILESASTNQTSMYLCASSSPSGDYNEQFFGPGTRLTVL.

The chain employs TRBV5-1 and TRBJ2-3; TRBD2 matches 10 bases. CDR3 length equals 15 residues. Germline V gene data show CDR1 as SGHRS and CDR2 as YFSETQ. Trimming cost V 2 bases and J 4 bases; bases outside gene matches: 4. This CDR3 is CASSLAGGPSDTQYF. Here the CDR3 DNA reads TGCGCCAGCAGCTTAGCGGGAGGGCCGTCAGATACGCAGTATTTT.

CDR3 sequence: CASTGVNQPQHF. CDR3 nucleotide sequence: TGTGCCAGCACTGGGGTCAATCAGCCCCAGCATTTT. The chain is built from TRBV6-6 and TRBJ1-5, with D unclear. The CDR3 is 12 amino acids. Deletions cut 7 bases from V and 3 bases from J, with 7 bases between. Germline assignment: CDR1 MNHNY and CDR2 SVGAGI (reference sequence).

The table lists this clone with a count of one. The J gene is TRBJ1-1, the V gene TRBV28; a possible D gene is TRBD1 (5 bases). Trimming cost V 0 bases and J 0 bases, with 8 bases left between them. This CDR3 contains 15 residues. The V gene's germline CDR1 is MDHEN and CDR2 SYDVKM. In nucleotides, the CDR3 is TGTGCCAGCAGTTTATGGGGACGGTTGAACACTGAAGCTTTCTTT. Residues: CASSLWGRLNTEAFF.

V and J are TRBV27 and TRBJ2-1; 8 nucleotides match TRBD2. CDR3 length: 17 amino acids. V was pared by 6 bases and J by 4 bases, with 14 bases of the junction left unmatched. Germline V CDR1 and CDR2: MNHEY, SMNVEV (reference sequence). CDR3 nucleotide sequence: TGTGCCAGCAGCAAGATTTCACTAGCGGAAATTTACAATGAGCAGTTCTTC. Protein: CASSKISLAEIYNEQFF.